The 4 T cell receptor beta chains listed next were all sequenced from one sample in a study of blood T cell repertoires in COVID-19. Here immunoSEQ multiplex PCR was the method, and the copy in TCRdb shows in-frame clones only, minus some. In the table there are about 69,000 clones, 70% to 90% of which are singletons. Source material: peripheral blood. The receptors come from a middle-aged man with COVID-19, enrolled during active disease.

The rearrangement links TRBV4-2 to TRBJ2-7; possibly TRBD2 for D (5 bases). Deletions cut 0 bases from V and 0 bases from J, with 18 bases between. The CDR3 has 18 amino acids. The germline gives CDR1 LGHNA, CDR2 YNFKEQ. CDR3 region: CASSQDGLGVGSSYEQYF. The CDR3 DNA sequence: TGTGCCAGCAGCCAAGATGGGCTCGGGGTGGGGAGCTCCTACGAGCAGTACTTC.

V and J are TRBV6-5 and TRBJ2-5, with D maybe TRBD2 (5 bases). This CDR3 region has 16 residues. The germline gives CDR1 MNHEY, CDR2 SVGAGI. The V gene lost 3 bases and the J gene lost 5 bases, with 19 bases spanning the gap. The CDR3 nucleotides are TGTGCCAGCAGTTATTCTCGGCGGGCTCTCGGGGAGACCCAGTACTTC. Encoded protein: CASSYSRRALGETQYF.

This chain connects TRBV2 to TRBJ2-5, with D possibly being TRBD1 (5 bases). The CDR3 totals 12 residues. CDR1 SNHLY and CDR2 FYNNEI come from the germline V gene. V was trimmed by 3 bases and J by 7 bases, leaving 9 bases between them. The CDR3 DNA reads TGTGCCAGCAGTGACAGGGATTGGACCCAGTACTTC. Protein product: CASSDRDWTQYF.

This clone was observed once. V is TRBV13 and J is TRBJ1-1, with 9 bases lining up with TRBD1. Unmatched junction bases numbered 5, after V lost 0 bases and J lost 6 bases. This CDR3 has 15 residues. Germline loops: CDR1 PRHDT, CDR2 FYEKMQ (reference sequence). The CDR3 DNA reads TGTGCCAGCAGCTTAGGCCGGGACAGGGTACCTGAAGCTTTCTTT. This encodes CASSLGRDRVPEAFF.